These 16 T cell receptor beta chains originate from one sample sequenced in a study of cytomegalovirus exposure and HLA in healthy donors. With 60 Vbeta and 13 Jbeta primers, the PCR was carried out. The data were produced by immunoSEQ multiplex PCR, yet TCRdb's version contains in-frame clones alone and is incomplete. The sample includes fewer than 150,000 clones, more than 60% of them seen just once. Source material: PBMCs. All receptors come from a woman aged 40 to 50 in good health and CMV-seropositive.

This chain connects TRBV19 to TRBJ1-6, with 7 bases lining up with TRBD1. CDR3 size: 15 residues. Germline lookup yields CDR1 LNHDA and CDR2 SQIVND (reference sequence). V was clipped by 7 bases and J by 2 bases; unmatched bases: 5. The CDR3 sequence is CASKRDRAYNSPLHF. CDR3 bases: TGTGCCAGTAAACGAGACAGGGCCTATAATTCACCCCTCCACTTT.

The rearrangement links TRBV5-4 to TRBJ2-6; D call uncertain. The CDR3 loop spans 14 amino acids. Trimming cost V 7 bases and J 0 bases, with 8 bases left between them. CDR1 and CDR2 from the germline V gene are SGHNT and YYREEE (reference sequence). CDR3 nucleotide sequence: TGTGCCAGCGGAGTCTTCTCTGGGGCCAACGTCCTGACTTTC. Protein product: CASGVFSGANVLTF.

The rearrangement uses TRBV10-3 and TRBJ1-1, with a weak D call TRBD1 (6 bases). The CDR3 covers 16 residues. Germline V lookup: CDR1 ENHRY, CDR2 SYGVKD. V was pared by 6 bases and J by 2 bases, with 19 bases between. The CDR3 sequence: CAIRDLSGEGNTEAFF. CDR3 coding DNA: TGTGCCATCAGGGACCTTTCAGGGGAGGGTAACACTGAAGCTTTCTTT.

This clone was counted once. The genes are TRBV18 and TRBJ1-3; D is ambiguous. The CDR3 has 15 residues. Trimming removed 6 bases from V and 0 bases from J, with 12 bases in between. CDR1 is KGHSH, CDR2 LQKENI, per germline. The CDR3 protein is CASSSTANSGNTIYF. CDR3 DNA sequence: TGTGCCAGCTCGTCGACTGCTAACTCTGGAAACACCATATATTTT.

V usage is TRBV19 and J usage is TRBJ2-1; 9 bases match TRBD2. Trimming removed 7 bases from V and 7 bases from J; junction bases left unmatched: 14. CDR3 length: 16 residues. CDR1 LNHDA and CDR2 SQIVND come from the germline V gene (reference sequence). Here the CDR3 reads CASNRGGRALGNEQFF. DNA of the CDR3: TGTGCCAGTAATCGGGGCGGGAGGGCCCTCGGGAATGAGCAGTTCTTC.

The sample holds a few counts of this clone. The chain employs TRBV15 and TRBJ1-6, with D perhaps TRBD1 (6 bases). V lost 2 bases and J lost 11, with 22 bases in between. Germline V gene lookup returns CDR1 LNHNV and CDR2 YYDKDF (reference sequence). The CDR3 sequence is 17 residues long. The CDR3 DNA reads as TGTGCCACCAGCAGACTGAGCGCCACCCGAAGGGGGACACCCCTCCACTTT. Its protein product is CATSRLSATRRGTPLHF. Full variable domain (rest looked up from reference TRBV15 and TRBJ1-6): DAMVIQNPRYQVTQFGKPVTLSCSQTLNHNVMYWYQQKSSQAPKLLFHYYDKDFNNEADTPDNFQSRRPNTSFCFLDIRSPGLGDTAMYLCATSRLSATRRGTPLHFGNGTRLTVT.

V usage is TRBV19 and J usage is TRBJ2-1; TRBD1 aligns across 12 bases. With V trimmed by 7 bases and J by 6 bases, 7 bases remained unmatched. The germline V gene encodes CDR1 LNHDA and CDR2 SQIVND (reference sequence). The CDR3 totals 15 residues. The CDR3 DNA is TGTGCCAGTACCCTACCGGGACAGGGGGCCAATGAGCAGTTCTTC. Protein: CASTLPGQGANEQFF. The full variable domain, in which reference TRBV19 and TRBJ2-1 provide the parts outside the CDR3, is DGGITQSPKYLFRKEGQNVTLSCEQNLNHDAMYWYRQDPGQGLRLIYYSQIVNDFQKGDIAEGYSVSREKKESFPLTVTSAQKNPTAFYLCASTLPGQGANEQFFGPGTRLTVL.

A few counts support this clone. The J gene is TRBJ2-7, the V gene TRBV13; TRBD2 matches at 9 bases. The germline CDR1 and CDR2 sequences are PRHDT and FYEKMQ (reference sequence). The length of the CDR3 is 15 residues. V was clipped by 5 bases and J by 2 bases; unmatched bases: 7. The CDR3 nucleotides are TGTGCCAGCAGCCAGGGCGTAGCGGGAGCCTACGAGCAGTACTTC. As protein: CASSQGVAGAYEQYF.

The rearrangement links TRBV25-1 to TRBJ2-7, with 7 bases identical to TRBD2. Germline V gives CDR1 MGHDK, CDR2 SYGVNS. The CDR3 consists of 13 residues. Trimming took 8 bases from V and 2 from J; bases not matched to a gene: 6. CDR3 amino acids: CASSKAGTYEQYF. As DNA, the CDR3 is TGTGCCAGCTCCAAAGCGGGAACCTACGAGCAGTACTTC.

In DNA form, the CDR3 reads TGTGCCAGCAGCCATCCCCCGCCAGGGGAAGTAACTGAAGCTTTCTTT. It specifies CASSHPPPGEVTEAFF. The J gene is TRBJ1-1, the V gene TRBV14; TRBD1 is a possible D gene (6 bases). Germline CDR1 is SGHDN and CDR2 is FVKESK. This CDR3 region has 16 residues. Deletions cut 3 bases from V and 5 bases from J, with 19 bases between.

This chain links TRBV7-2 with TRBJ1-3, with a possible D match to TRBD1 (6 bases). The CDR3 consists of 14 residues. Trimming stripped 1 base from V and 2 bases from J, with 6 bases between. The germline V gene has CDR1 SGHTA and CDR2 FQGNSA. The CDR3 DNA follows: TGTGCCAGCAGCTTAGACAGGGCTGGAAACACCATATATTTT. As protein: CASSLDRAGNTIYF. Supplemented by reference TRBV7-2 and TRBJ1-3, the full variable domain reads GAGVSQSPSNKVTEKGKDVELRCDPISGHTALYWYRQSLGQGLEFLIYFQGNSAPDKSGLPSDRFSAERTGGSVSTLTIQRTQQEDSAVYLCASSLDRAGNTIYFGEGSWLTVV.

The CDR3 sequence: CSAPGGQGMNTEAFF. The CDR3 nucleotides read TGCAGCGCCCCGGGAGGACAGGGAATGAACACTGAAGCTTTCTTT. This chain links TRBV29-1 with TRBJ1-1; the match to TRBD1 covers 8 bases. The CDR3 is made up of 15 amino acids. Per germline, CDR1 SQVTM and CDR2 ANQGSEA. J lost 0 bases, V lost 7 bases, and 10 bases had no gene match. The variable domain in full, completed from reference TRBV29-1 and TRBJ1-1, reads SAVISQKPSRDICQRGTSLTIQCQVDSQVTMMFWYRQQPGQSLTLIATANQGSEATYESGFVIDKFPISRPNLTFSTLTVSNMSPEDSSIYLCSAPGGQGMNTEAFFGQGTRLTVV.

V is TRBV27 and J is TRBJ2-1; maybe TRBD1 (5 bases). Germline V lookup: CDR1 MNHEY, CDR2 SMNVEV (reference sequence). The CDR3 length is 13 residues. The ends were cut back, 6 bases at V and 9 bases at J, with 15 bases in the middle. CDR3 bases: TGTGCCAGCAGGGCATGGACATTACTTGAGCAGTTCTTC. Amino acids: CASRAWTLLEQFF.

J is TRBJ2-2 and V is TRBV11-2; 7 bases are a match to TRBD2. The CDR3 is made up of 17 amino acids. The trim removed 1 base at V and 0 bases at J, leaving 5 bases unmatched. CDR1 is SGHAT and CDR2 is FQNNGV in the germline V gene. CDR3 loop: CASSLGASGANTGELFF. CDR3 nucleotides: TGTGCCAGCAGCTTAGGGGCTAGCGGCGCGAACACCGGGGAGCTGTTTTTT.

The chain couples TRBV7-6 to TRBJ1-1, with D hard to call. CDR1 SGHVS and CDR2 FNYEAQ come from the germline V gene. The germline V and J ends were trimmed by 5 bases and 1 base, with 11 bases remaining between them. This CDR3 contains 14 residues. The CDR3 loop reads CASSPAETNTEAFF. CDR3 coding DNA: TGTGCCAGCAGCCCCGCGGAGACGAACACTGAAGCTTTCTTT.

This clone was recorded once. V is TRBV5-1 and J is TRBJ2-5, with 12 bases aligning to TRBD2. This CDR3 has 16 residues. Germline V gene data show CDR1 as SGHRS and CDR2 as YFSETQ. Unmatched junction bases numbered 5, after V lost 3 bases and J lost 2 bases. The CDR3 region is CASSSTSGGFQETQYF. Written as DNA, the CDR3 is TGCGCCAGCAGCTCCACTAGCGGGGGGTTTCAAGAGACCCAGTACTTC.